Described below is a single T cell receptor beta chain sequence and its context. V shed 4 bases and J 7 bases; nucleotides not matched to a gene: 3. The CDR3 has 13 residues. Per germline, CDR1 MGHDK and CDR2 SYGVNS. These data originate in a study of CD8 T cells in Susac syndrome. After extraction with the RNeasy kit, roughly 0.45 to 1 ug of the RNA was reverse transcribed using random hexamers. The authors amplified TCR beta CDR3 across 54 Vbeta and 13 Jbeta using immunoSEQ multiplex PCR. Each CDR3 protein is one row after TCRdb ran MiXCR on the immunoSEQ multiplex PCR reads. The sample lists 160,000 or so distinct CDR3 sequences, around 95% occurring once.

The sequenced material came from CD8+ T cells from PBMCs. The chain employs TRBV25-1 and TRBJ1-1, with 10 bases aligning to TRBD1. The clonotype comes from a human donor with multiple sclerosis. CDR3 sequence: CASSGGTGVEAFF. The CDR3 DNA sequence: TGTGCCAGCAGTGGCGGGACAGGGGTTGAAGCTTTCTTT.